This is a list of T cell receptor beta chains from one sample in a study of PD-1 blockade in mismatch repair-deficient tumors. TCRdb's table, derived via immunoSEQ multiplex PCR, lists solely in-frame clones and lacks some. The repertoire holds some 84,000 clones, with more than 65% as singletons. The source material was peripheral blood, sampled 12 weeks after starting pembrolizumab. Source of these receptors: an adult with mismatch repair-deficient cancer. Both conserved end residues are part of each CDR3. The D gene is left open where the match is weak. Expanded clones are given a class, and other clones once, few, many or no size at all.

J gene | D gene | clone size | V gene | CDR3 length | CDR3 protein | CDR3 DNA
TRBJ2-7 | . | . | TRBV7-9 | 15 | CASSPWTGSSYEQYF | TGTGCCAGCAGCCCCTGGACGGGGAGCTCCTACGAGCAGTACTTC
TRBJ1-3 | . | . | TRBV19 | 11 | CASSIGPRTVF | TGTGCCAGTAGTATTGGACCTCGAACCGTTTTT
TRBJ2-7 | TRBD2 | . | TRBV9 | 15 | CASSGGLAEVYEQYF | TGTGCCAGCAGCGGGGGACTAGCGGAGGTATACGAGCAGTACTTC
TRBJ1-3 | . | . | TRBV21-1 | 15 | CASSRGQNSGNTIYF | TGTGCCAGCAGCAGAGGACAGAACTCTGGAAACACCATATATTTT
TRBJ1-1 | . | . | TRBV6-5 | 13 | CASSGKENTEAFF | TGTGCCAGCAGTGGAAAAGAGAACACTGAAGCTTTCTTT
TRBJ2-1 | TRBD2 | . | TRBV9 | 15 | CASSVIASGTNEQFF | TGTGCCAGCAGCGTAATAGCTAGCGGGACCAATGAGCAGTTCTTC
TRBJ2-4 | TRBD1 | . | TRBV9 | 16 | CASSVDFRDRGDIQYF | TGTGCCAGCAGCGTAGATTTTAGGGACAGGGGGGACATTCAGTACTTC
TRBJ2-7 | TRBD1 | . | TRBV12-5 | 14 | CASGRGTGGNEQYF | TGTGCTAGTGGTCGGGGGACAGGGGGCAACGAGCAGTACTTC
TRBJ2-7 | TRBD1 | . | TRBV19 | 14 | CASSETGGPYEQYF | TGTGCCAGTAGTGAGACAGGGGGCCCCTACGAGCAGTACTTC
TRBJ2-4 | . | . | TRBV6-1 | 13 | CASSVFRGDIQYF | TGTGCCAGCAGTGTATTCAGGGGAGACATTCAGTACTTC
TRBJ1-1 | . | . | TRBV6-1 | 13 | CASRDTSYTEAFF | TGTGCCAGCAGAGACACTAGTTACACTGAAGCTTTCTTT
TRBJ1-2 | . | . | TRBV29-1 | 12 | CSFLGKLDGYTF | TGCAGCTTCTTGGGAAAGCTGGATGGCTACACCTTC
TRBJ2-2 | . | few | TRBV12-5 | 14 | CASGLSSNTGELFF | TGTGCTAGTGGTTTGTCTTCGAACACCGGGGAGCTGTTTTTT
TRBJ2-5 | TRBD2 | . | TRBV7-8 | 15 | CASSLLTSGKETQYF | TGTGCCAGCAGCTTACTTACTAGCGGAAAAGAGACCCAGTACTTC
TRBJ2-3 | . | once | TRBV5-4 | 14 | CASSLEGSAFSQYF | TGTGCCAGCAGCTTGGAGGGCAGCGCCTTTTCGCAGTATTTT
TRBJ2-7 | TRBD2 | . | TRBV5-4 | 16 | CASSQARSGRPYEQYF | TGTGCCAGCAGCCAAGCTAGAAGCGGGAGGCCTTACGAGCAGTACTTC
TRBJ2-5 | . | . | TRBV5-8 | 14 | CASSRPGAEETQYF | TGTGCCAGCAGTCGGCCAGGCGCTGAAGAGACCCAGTACTTC
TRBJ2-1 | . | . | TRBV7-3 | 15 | CASSLRRPSADEQFF | TGTGCCAGCAGCTTACGGAGGCCATCAGCGGATGAGCAGTTCTTC
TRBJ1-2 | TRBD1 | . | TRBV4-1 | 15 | CASSQGRGTGDGYTF | TGCGCCAGCAGCCAAGGAAGGGGGACAGGGGATGGCTACACCTTC
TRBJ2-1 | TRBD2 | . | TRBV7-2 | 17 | CASSLQAGGPPYNEQFF | TGTGCCAGCAGCTTACAAGCGGGAGGGCCCCCCTACAATGAGCAGTTCTTC
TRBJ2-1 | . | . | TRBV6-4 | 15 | CASSVSGSSYNEQFF | TGTGCCAGCAGCGTTAGCGGCAGCTCCTACAATGAGCAGTTCTTC
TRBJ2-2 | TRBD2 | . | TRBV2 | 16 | CASSARLAANTGELFF | TGTGCCAGCAGTGCAAGACTAGCGGCGAACACCGGGGAGCTGTTTTTT
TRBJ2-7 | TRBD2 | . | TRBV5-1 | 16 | CASSWTSGLSSYEQYF | TGCGCCAGCAGCTGGACTAGCGGCCTTAGCTCCTACGAGCAGTACTTC
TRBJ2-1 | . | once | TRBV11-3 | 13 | CASSLRTSDEQFF | TGTGCCAGCAGCTTAAGGACCTCTGATGAGCAGTTCTTC
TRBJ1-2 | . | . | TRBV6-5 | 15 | CASSYSYRGSYGYTF | TGTGCCAGCAGTTACTCGTATCGGGGGTCCTATGGCTACACCTTC
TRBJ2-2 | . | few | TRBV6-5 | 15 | CASSYRGLNTGELFF | TGTGCCAGCAGTTACAGGGGCTTGAACACCGGGGAGCTGTTTTTT
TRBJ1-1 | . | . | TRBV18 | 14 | CASSPPEGRTEAFF | TGTGCCAGCTCACCACCGGAAGGACGGACTGAAGCTTTCTTT
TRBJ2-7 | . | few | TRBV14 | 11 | CASSQGDEQYF | TGTGCCAGCAGCCAAGGGGACGAGCAGTACTTC
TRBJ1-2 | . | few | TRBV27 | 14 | CASSPLGADYGYTF | TGTGCCAGCAGTCCACTGGGCGCCGACTATGGCTACACCTTC
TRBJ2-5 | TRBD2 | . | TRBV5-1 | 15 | CASSRLTSAQETQYF | TGCGCCAGCAGTAGACTGACTAGCGCGCAAGAGACCCAGTACTTC
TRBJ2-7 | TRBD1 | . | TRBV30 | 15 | CASGTGQGHSYEQYF | TGTGCCTCCGGGACCGGACAGGGACACTCCTACGAGCAGTACTTC
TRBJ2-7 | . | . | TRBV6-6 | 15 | CASSKVGGKTYEQYF | TGTGCCAGCAGTAAGGTTGGTGGGAAGACCTACGAGCAGTACTTC
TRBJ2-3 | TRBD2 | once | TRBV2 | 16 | CASSGGSGLAGRTQYF | TGTGCCAGCAGTGGAGGGTCGGGACTAGCGGGCCGTACGCAGTATTTT
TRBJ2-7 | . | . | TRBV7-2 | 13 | CASSLASVGEQYF | TGTGCCAGCAGCTTAGCGTCGGTGGGCGAGCAGTACTTC
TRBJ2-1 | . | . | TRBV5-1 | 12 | CASSLDNNEQFF | TGCGCCAGCAGCTTGGATAACAATGAGCAGTTCTTC
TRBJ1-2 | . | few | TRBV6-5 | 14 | CASSPAPSNYGYTF | TGTGCCAGCAGTCCCGCTCCGTCTAACTATGGCTACACCTTC